This section outlines one T cell receptor beta chain sequence together with its context. The entry originates in a study of blood T cell repertoires in COVID-19. Study in general: Italy, Spain and the United States were the sources of the convalescent and acute COVID-19 samples. The cDNA or gDNA used as material had been derived from T cells, B-cell-depleted T cells, or PBMCs.

Assignments of participants to cohorts depended upon their own reported clinical history. Original processing methods: Amplification of reference gene primers provided the estimated nucleated cell counts. Here immunoSEQ multiplex PCR was the method, and the copy in TCRdb shows in-frame clones only, minus some. The V and J calls and clone size were taken over from that table, and D and trimming were inferred from the DNA. This sample has 150,000 to 200,000 clones; around 80% occur once, and the top ten carry approximately 15%. V lost 0 bases to trimming and J lost 6 bases; unmatched junction nucleotides: 10. This CDR3 contains 16 residues. Germline V gene data show CDR1 as SQVTM and CDR2 as ANQGSEA.

Sequences were obtained from PBMCs or T cells enriched from blood (not recorded which). This rearrangement joins TRBV29-1 to TRBJ2-1; TRBD2 agrees at 8 bases. The origin of this receptor is a man in his sixties who had been exposed to COVID-19. The CDR3 DNA reads TGCAGCGTTGAAGATCCGGGGGGGTCTCTTCTCAATGAGCAGTTCTTC. Translation gives CSVEDPGGSLLNEQFF.